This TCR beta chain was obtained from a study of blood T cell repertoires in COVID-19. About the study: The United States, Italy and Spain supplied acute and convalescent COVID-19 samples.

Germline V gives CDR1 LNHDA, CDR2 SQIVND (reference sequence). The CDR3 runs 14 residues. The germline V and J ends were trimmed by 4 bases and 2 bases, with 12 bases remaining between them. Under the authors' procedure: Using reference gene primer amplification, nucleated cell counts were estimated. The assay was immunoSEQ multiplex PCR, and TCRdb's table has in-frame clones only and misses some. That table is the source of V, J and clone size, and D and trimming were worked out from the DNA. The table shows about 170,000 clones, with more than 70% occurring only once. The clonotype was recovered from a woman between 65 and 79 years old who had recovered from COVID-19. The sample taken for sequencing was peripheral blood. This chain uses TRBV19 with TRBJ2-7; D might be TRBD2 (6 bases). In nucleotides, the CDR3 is TGTGCCAGTAGTAACGGCGGCGGGACCTACGAGCAGTACTTC. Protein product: CASSNGGGTYEQYF.